Listed below are T cell receptor beta chains from one sample, sequenced in a study of radiation and T cells in renal cell carcinoma. Libraries were prepared by immunoSEQ multiplex PCR; TCRdb keeps only in-frame clonotypes and omits some of them. The sample has tens of thousands of clones; around 77% are singletons. Sequences were derived from blood, sampled from a patient whose treatment included radiotherapy and nephrectomy. All receptors come from a man aged 60-69 years with renal cell carcinoma. The CDR3 runs from the conserved cysteine through the conserved F or W.

V,CDR3
TRBV7-3,CASSPTGGRETQYF
TRBV5-6,CASSLDQSGISTDTQYF
TRBV7-2,CASSPSQGRKETQYF
TRBV5-1,CASSLEGTDNTEAFF
TRBV14,CASSQARPLGGNYGYTF
TRBV6-1,CASSDGDSGSYNEQFF
TRBV6-1,CATSGGANTGELFF
TRBV20-1,CSARDPNEQYF
TRBV10-3,CAINEGADTGELFF
TRBV19,CASSTNVQGQPQHF
TRBV18,CASSPGDTQYF
TRBV5-4,CASTRGGLESTDTQYF
TRBV29-1,CSVTRGRDREAFF
TRBV15,CATSRDLRYEQYF
TRBV7-9,CASSSNSQGIYEQYF
TRBV9,CASSENLNTEAFF
TRBV19,CASSIGAGDEKLFF
TRBV7-6,CASSLAVGFNQPQHF
TRBV6-4,CASSVGSPNTGELFF
TRBV6-5,CASTRRKTHTEAFF
TRBV25-1,CASSDPRSNNEQFF
TRBV2,CASSEAGGLADTQYF
TRBV27,CASSYGDRGGYTF
TRBV29-1,CSVEIPSGIYGYTF
TRBV9,CASSVASGRAETQYF
TRBV6-1,CASSAPFRGNEKLFF
TRBV7-2,CASSQDRVSEAFF
TRBV27,CASSLSPAGVAEAFF
TRBV6-5,CASSYSGGGGGELFF
TRBV6-1,CASSEGPGQTHNEQFF
TRBV30,CAWSRGGGYTF
TRBV21-1,CASSTRPPSGEQFF
TRBV6-6,CASTTERILNQPQHF
TRBV7-3,CASSLNGVLNTEAFF
TRBV9,CASSSTGRTKNIQYF
TRBV6-7,CASTTRRTSTDTQYF
TRBV11-3,CASSLDHGEQETQYF
TRBV7-8,CASSPASVGTGGLISNQPQHF
TRBV4-3,CASSQYAAGGWDTEAFF
TRBV30,CAWSGDRENTGELFF
TRBV6-5,CATSRGTNTIYF
TRBV19,CASGLAVEQFF
TRBV9,CASSPSSGSGQETQYF
TRBV5-1,CASSPRALSGAVSSETQYF
TRBV6-6,CASRETPGQGEETQYF
TRBV9,CASSARLAGGLNEQFF
TRBV4-3,CASSQGGSRSNQPQHF
TRBV2,CASTITGADTQYF
TRBV5-4,CASRAGNTIYF
TRBV11-3,CASSLAPDTQYF